These 31 T cell receptor beta chains were all obtained from the same sample, sequenced in a study of cytomegalovirus exposure and HLA in healthy donors. Assay: immunoSEQ multiplex PCR; the TCRdb copy retains only in-frame clones and omits some. Among over 150,000 clones listed, 65% to 90% were seen once. The sample was PBMCs. These receptors all stem from a man aged 18 to 35 in good health and CMV-seropositive.

The chain couples TRBV30 to TRBJ2-3; 8 nucleotides agree with TRBD2. The CDR3 sequence is 14 residues long. Germline CDR1 is GTSNPN and CDR2 is SVGIG (reference sequence). V trimming: 4 bases; J trimming: 7 bases; junction bases outside the gene matches: 10. The DNA for the CDR3 is TGTGCCTGGACCGACGGGAGGGGTTCGCATACGCAGTATTTT. It specifies CAWTDGRGSHTQYF.

The chain has TRBV29-1 and TRBJ2-7, with 8 bases fitting TRBD2. The CDR3 has 14 residues. V was clipped by 4 bases and J by 2 bases; unmatched bases: 7. The V gene's germline CDR1 is SQVTM and CDR2 ANQGSEA. As DNA, the CDR3 is TGCAGCGTTGTAGCGGGAAAGGGGCCCTACGAGCAGTACTTC. Its protein is CSVVAGKGPYEQYF.

This chain joins TRBV13 and TRBJ2-7; a possible D gene is TRBD2 (6 bases). V gave up 5 bases and J gave up 0 bases, with 17 bases separating them. The length of the CDR3 is 16 residues. Looked up from germline, CDR1 is PRHDT and CDR2 is FYEKMQ (reference sequence). The CDR3 region has the DNA TGTGCCAGCAGCCCTACCGGGACTGGGAGCTCCTACGAGCAGTACTTC. It codes for CASSPTGTGSSYEQYF.

The rearrangement links TRBV29-1 to TRBJ2-5; possibly TRBD1 for D (6 bases). The CDR3 is 14 amino acids. Per germline, CDR1 SQVTM and CDR2 ANQGSEA. V lost 2 bases and J 4 bases, leaving 14 bases between the germline ends. CDR3 in DNA: TGCAGCGTTGAAAGTAGGACAGTAGGAGAGACCCAGTACTTC. It is translated as CSVESRTVGETQYF.

The chain has TRBV7-9 and TRBJ1-1; D unclear. V lost 4 bases and J 1 base, leaving 10 bases between the germline ends. The CDR3 contains 14 residues. Germline-derived CDR1 and CDR2 are SEHNR and FQNEAQ (reference sequence). CDR3 nucleotide sequence: TGTGCCAGCAGCTACGACGCGGGGAACACTGAAGCTTTCTTT. This translates into CASSYDAGNTEAFF. The entire variable domain, with the rest obtained from reference TRBV7-9 and TRBJ1-1, is as follows: DTGVSQNPRHKITKRGQNVTFRCDPISEHNRLYWYRQTLGQGPEFLTYFQNEAQLEKSRLLSDRFSAERPKGSFSTLEIQRTEQGDSAMYLCASSYDAGNTEAFFGQGTRLTVV.

This clone was counted many times. V usage is TRBV14 and J usage is TRBJ1-1; 10 bases align to TRBD1. CDR3 size: 17 residues. The junction had 10 bases not matched to a gene; V was cut back by 3 bases and J by 3 bases. Germline CDR1 is SGHDN and CDR2 is FVKESK. In DNA form, the CDR3 reads TGTGCCAGCAGCCAGCCCGGGACAGGGGATAGGGACACTGAAGCTTTCTTT. Amino acids: CASSQPGTGDRDTEAFF.

The chain joins TRBV5-1 to TRBJ1-1, with 7 bases identical to TRBD1. Germline-derived CDR1 and CDR2 are SGHRS and YFSETQ. V gave up 4 bases and J gave up 0 bases; unmatched junction bases: 15. CDR3 length: 18 residues. CDR3 sequence: CASSALTGNNPMNTEAFF. The CDR3 DNA reads TGCGCCAGCAGCGCCTTGACAGGGAATAACCCCATGAACACTGAAGCTTTCTTT.

This clone occurred once. The V and J genes are TRBV30 and TRBJ1-1; 11 positions match TRBD1. The CDR3 extends over 13 amino acids. Germline V gene data show CDR1 as GTSNPN and CDR2 as SVGIG (reference sequence). Trimming at V came to 8 bases and at J to 5 bases, leaving 7 bases not matched to a gene. Here the CDR3 reads CATAGTGGTEAFF. CDR3 sequence (DNA): TGTGCCACCGCCGGGACAGGGGGAACTGAAGCTTTCTTT.

The V and J genes are TRBV15 and TRBJ1-2; the D is unclear. Germline CDR1 LNHNV, CDR2 YYDKDF (reference sequence). V gave up 0 bases and J gave up 8 bases, with 16 bases separating them. The CDR3 has 15 residues. The CDR3 sequence: CATSRDSRQTFGYTF. The CDR3 region has the DNA TGTGCCACCAGCAGAGATTCTAGGCAGACCTTCGGCTACACCTTC.

This chain joins TRBV9 and TRBJ2-1; tentative D call: TRBD2 (6 bases). The CDR3 has 15 amino acids. The germline V gene encodes CDR1 SGDLS and CDR2 YYNGEE. Trimming stripped 4 bases from V and 2 bases from J, with 13 bases between. The CDR3 sequence is CASSPTLAAYNEQFF. The DNA for the CDR3 is TGTGCCAGCAGCCCAACGTTAGCGGCCTACAATGAGCAGTTCTTC.

J is TRBJ2-5 and V is TRBV6-6, with TRBD2 matching over 7 bases. With 7 bases clipped from V and 1 base from J, the junction kept 9 bases outside the gene matches. The CDR3 is made up of 15 amino acids. Germline-derived CDR1 and CDR2 are MNHNY and SVGAGI (reference sequence). CDR3 in DNA: TGTGCCAGCAAAAAGATAAGGGAGGGCCAAGAGACCCAGTACTTC. This sequence encodes CASKKIREGQETQYF.

This chain connects TRBV15 to TRBJ2-5; maybe TRBD1 (5 bases). CDR3 length: 15 amino acids. The V and J ends lost 10 bases and 1 base respectively, with 19 bases between them. Germline CDR1 reads LNHNV; CDR2 reads YYDKDF (reference sequence). The CDR3 DNA reads as TGTGCCATCCAGGGTGGACACGGAGCCCAAGAGACCCAGTACTTC. This encodes CAIQGGHGAQETQYF.

Written as DNA, the CDR3 is TGTGCCAGCTCGCGCGACAGGGGGGAGAACTATGGCTACACCTTC. Translated, it gives CASSRDRGENYGYTF. This chain connects TRBV18 to TRBJ1-2; 9 nucleotides line up with TRBD1. CDR1 and CDR2 (germline): KGHSH, LQKENI. The CDR3 extends over 15 amino acids. With 6 bases clipped from V and 2 bases from J, the junction kept 7 bases outside the gene matches.

The chain recombines TRBV27 with TRBJ2-1; D may be TRBD1 (6 bases). Germline CDR1 MNHEY, CDR2 SMNVEV (reference sequence). V dropped 6 bases and J dropped 1 base, with 10 bases sitting between them. This CDR3 region has 14 residues. The CDR3 loop is CASRSRGSYNEQFF. CDR3 bases: TGTGCCAGCAGAAGTAGGGGGTCCTACAATGAGCAGTTCTTC.

This clone occurred once. The chain is built from TRBV19 and TRBJ2-7, with 11 bases lining up with TRBD1. Trimming removed 7 bases from V and 4 bases from J; junction bases left unmatched: 6. This CDR3 is built from 14 residues. Looked up from germline, CDR1 is LNHDA and CDR2 is SQIVND (reference sequence). The CDR3 protein is CASTAGTGGYEQYF. The CDR3, as DNA: TGTGCCAGTACCGCCGGGACAGGGGGTTACGAGCAGTACTTC.

This clone was seen more than once but under ten times. The rearrangement joins TRBV30 to TRBJ1-2, with D uncertain. This CDR3 has 14 amino acids. Germline CDR1 reads GTSNPN; CDR2 reads SVGIG (reference sequence). With 2 bases removed from V and 3 bases from J, the gap between germline ends came to 13 bases. CDR3 region: CAWSQAGRYYGYTF. As DNA, the CDR3 is TGTGCCTGGAGTCAGGCAGGCCGTTACTATGGCTACACCTTC.

The chain couples TRBV7-2 to TRBJ2-7, with D perhaps matching TRBD2 (7 bases). The length of the CDR3 is 15 residues. Germline V gene lookup returns CDR1 SGHTA and CDR2 FQGNSA. V lost 4 bases, J lost 1 base, and 14 bases lay in between. The CDR3 DNA follows: TGTGCCAGCAGCTCCTCCGGGGGGCGGTCCTACGAGCAGTACTTC. It is translated as CASSSSGGRSYEQYF. The variable domain in full, completed from reference TRBV7-2 and TRBJ2-7, reads GAGVSQSPSNKVTEKGKDVELRCDPISGHTALYWYRQSLGQGLEFLIYFQGNSAPDKSGLPSDRFSAERTGGSVSTLTIQRTQQEDSAVYLCASSSSGGRSYEQYFGPGTRLTVT.

The chain uses TRBV6-5 and TRBJ2-3; TRBD1 is a possible D gene (6 bases). V was clipped by 5 bases and J by 2 bases, with 11 bases between them. The germline V gene encodes CDR1 MNHEY and CDR2 SVGAGI. The CDR3 loop spans 14 amino acids. The CDR3 bases are TGTGCCAGCAGTAAATACAGGGTCACAGATACGCAGTATTTT. Translating it yields CASSKYRVTDTQYF.

This chain joins TRBV9 and TRBJ1-1; 8 bases are a match to TRBD1. After removal of 1 base from V and 6 bases from J, the junction contained 8 bases not matched to a gene. The length of the CDR3 is 15 residues. Germline V lookup: CDR1 SGDLS, CDR2 YYNGEE. The CDR3 region has the DNA TGTGCCAGCAGCGTACCCGGGACAGGAGGGTCTGAAGCTTTCTTT. This translates into CASSVPGTGGSEAFF.

For the CDR3, the DNA is TGCAGCGTTGAGGAGGACAGGGGGTACGAGCAGTACTTC. Amino acid sequence: CSVEEDRGYEQYF. The chain employs TRBV29-1 and TRBJ2-7; 10 bases are shared with TRBD1. J was trimmed by 4 bases and V by 3 bases; bases with no gene match: 3. Looked up from germline, CDR1 is SQVTM and CDR2 is ANQGSEA. The CDR3 is 13 amino acids.

As regards this clone: The sample contains more than one DNA sequence encoding this CDR3. The CDR3 DNA is TGTGCCAGCAGCCTCGCGGGAGCCCAAGAGACCCAGTACTTC. As protein: CASSLAGAQETQYF. V and J are TRBV7-2 and TRBJ2-5, with 7 bases identical to TRBD2. Germline V gene sequence: CDR1 SGHTA, CDR2 FQGNSA. The CDR3 sequence is 14 residues long. The V segment lost 5 bases and the J segment 1 base; nucleotides outside the gene matches: 4.

A single count supports this clone. The chain is built from TRBV11-2 and TRBJ2-5, with a tentative D call TRBD2 (6 bases). V lost 1 base to trimming and J lost 1 base, with 16 bases between them. Germline loops: CDR1 SGHAT, CDR2 FQNNGV. CDR3 length: 17 residues. CDR3 amino acids: CASSLGLLAGSQETQYF. Written as DNA, the CDR3 is TGTGCCAGCAGCTTAGGACTCCTGGCGGGGAGCCAAGAGACCCAGTACTTC.

CDR3 loop: CASSYSGTGADEQYF. The CDR3 region has the DNA TGTGCCAGCAGTTACTCCGGGACAGGGGCAGACGAGCAGTACTTC. The J gene is TRBJ2-7, the V gene TRBV6-5; 10 nucleotides align to TRBD1. Germline CDR1 is MNHEY and CDR2 is SVGAGI. V shed 0 bases, J shed 5 bases, and the junction held 4 bases outside the gene matches. This CDR3 spans 15 amino acids.

This chain uses TRBV7-6 with TRBJ1-1; D call uncertain. CDR1 is SGHVS and CDR2 is FNYEAQ in the germline V gene. The CDR3 sequence is 13 residues long. V was trimmed by 3 bases and J by 1 base, leaving 6 bases between them. The CDR3 protein is CASSLAPNTEAFF. The CDR3 DNA follows: TGTGCCAGCAGCTTGGCCCCGAACACTGAAGCTTTCTTT. The variable domain in full, with the rest retrieved from reference TRBV7-6 and TRBJ1-1, is GAGVSQSPRYKVTKRGQDVALRCDPISGHVSLYWYRQALGQGPEFLTYFNYEAQQDKSGLPNDRFSAERPEGSISTLTIQRTEQRDSAMYRCASSLAPNTEAFFGQGTRLTVV.

CDR3 in DNA: TGTGCCAGCAGCTTACAGGGTGGTACGCAGTATTTT. This gives the protein CASSLQGGTQYF. The genes are TRBV7-3 and TRBJ2-3, with D maybe TRBD1 (5 bases). Germline lookup yields CDR1 SGHTA and CDR2 FQGTGA. Trimming took 2 bases from V and 8 from J, leaving 8 bases between them. The CDR3 length is 12 residues.

The CDR3 here is CASSQWGGQSNQPQHF. CDR3 in DNA: TGTGCCAGCAGCCAATGGGGTGGACAGAGCAATCAGCCCCAGCATTTT. The J gene is TRBJ1-5, the V gene TRBV27, with TRBD1 as a possible D gene (6 bases). Germline assignment: CDR1 MNHEY and CDR2 SMNVEV (reference sequence). V was pared by 6 bases and J by 1 base, with 16 bases between. There are 16 residues in the CDR3.

The gene calls are TRBV6-6 and TRBJ2-5; 8 bases match TRBD1. CDR1 is MNHNY, CDR2 SVGAGI, per germline (reference sequence). V gave up 0 bases and J gave up 4 bases; unmatched junction bases: 7. This CDR3 has 16 residues. The CDR3 loop is CASSYSRTGLGETQYF. The CDR3 coding sequence is TGTGCCAGCAGTTACTCCCGGACAGGGCTAGGAGAGACCCAGTACTTC.

DNA of the CDR3: TGTGCCAGCAGCTCCGGTTCTTCCTACGAGCAGTACTTC. Translating it yields CASSSGSSYEQYF. The chain couples TRBV5-6 to TRBJ2-7, with unresolved D. The germline V gene encodes CDR1 SGHDT and CDR2 YYEEEE. V was clipped by 3 bases and J by 1 base, with 8 bases between them. The CDR3 is 13 amino acids.

The gene calls are TRBV7-3 and TRBJ2-3, with 10 bases fitting TRBD1. V was pared by 1 base and J by 0 bases, with 4 bases of the junction left unmatched. The CDR3 has 17 residues. Germline values: CDR1 SGHTA, CDR2 FQGTGA. The CDR3 DNA follows: TGTGCCAGCAGCTTAAAAGGGACAGGGGCGAGCACAGATACGCAGTATTTT. Residues: CASSLKGTGASTDTQYF.

The chain uses TRBV7-8 and TRBJ1-1; D unresolved. This CDR3 spans 14 amino acids. Germline CDR1 SGHVS, CDR2 FQNEAQ. Trimming took 1 base from V and 1 from J, leaving 7 bases between them. CDR3 protein: CASSLDPSNTEAFF. The CDR3 nucleotides are TGTGCCAGCAGCTTAGATCCATCGAACACTGAAGCTTTCTTT.

The V gene is TRBV5-1, the J gene TRBJ1-2; TRBD1 is a possible D gene (6 bases). CDR3 length: 17 residues. V gave up 0 bases and J gave up 3 bases, with 18 bases separating them. CDR1 and CDR2 from the germline V gene are SGHRS and YFSETQ. CDR3 nucleotide sequence: TGCGCCAGCAGCTTGGCGGGAATGGGGGGGCGTCACTATGGCTACACCTTC. It is translated as CASSLAGMGGRHYGYTF.